What follows describes a single TCR beta chain. Its antigen has not been determined. Base qualities are not provided; no much larger clone lies one nucleotide away. The data derive from a study of blood T cell repertoires in COVID-19 (dated by TCRdb to 2020 to 2021). About the full investigation: Samples covering the acute and convalescent phases of COVID-19 were provided by collaborators in the United States, Italy and Spain. The material from the prospective study consisted of cDNA or gDNA derived from T cells, B-cell-depleted T cells, or PBMCs. Deeply sampled blood TCRbeta repertoires from subjects exposed to, actively infected with, or recovered from COVID-19 were included in the dataset. The repertoires were made available in a free public database intended to serve as a resource for research on the immune response to SARS-CoV-2. The samples were drawn from the first 160 participants of the ongoing ImmuneRACE study and from some 1,300 subjects provided by 6 global collaborators. Sample metadata almost always included a de-identified subject ID, COVID-19 status, age in years and sex. Where available, HLA class I and class II types were taken from metadata supplied by the sample provider and were not determined by assay-based typing.

Study-wide conclusions, independent of this receptor: The quantity of clinical and demographic metadata differed by source and by participant and was supplied without curation.

Each collaborating institution followed its own protocols to collect whole blood in K2EDTA tubes. For TCRbeta analysis, collaborator samples were shipped as frozen whole blood, as isolated PBMCs, or as DNA extracted from either sample type. TCRbeta CDR3 regions were amplified from genomic DNA by means of the immunoSEQ Assay, a bias-controlled multiplex PCR. As for the original processing: Within the assay, amplification of reference gene primers was used to estimate how many nucleated cells each sample contained. To quantify the absolute abundance of each unique TCRbeta CDR3 rearrangement, sequence reads were collapsed and filtered. Productive Simpson clonality was computed per sample as the square root of Simpson's diversity index over productive rearrangements. The table was pulled from immuneACCESS by TCRdb, which kept in-frame rearrangements only. Such tables lose some clones; where checked, under half of the loss comes from unresolved V genes, and the rest has no known cause. Clonal size and the V and J genes are those of that table, whereas D and trimming came from the DNA. The sample table shows approximately 90,000 clones, and approximately 79% are seen once. Over 9% of the sample is in the top ten clones.

V and J are trimmed by 5 bases and 6 bases, and the gene matches miss 1 base of the junction. From a lookup of the germline V gene (reference sequence), CDR1 and CDR2 are MNHEY and SMNVEV. Counted from cysteine to phenylalanine, this CDR3 has 13 amino acids. This entry keeps only the CDR3 DNA: 39 bases, framed from base 1. The chain employs TRBV27 and TRBJ1-4, with 9 central nucleotides matching TRBD1. The specimen sequenced was peripheral blood. This receptor was identified in a man in his 70s with acute or convalescent COVID-19. This receptor has the CDR3 CASSDRGDEKLFF. The bases are TGTGCCAGCAGTGACAGGGGGGATGAAAAACTGTTTTTT.